The sequence of this T cell receptor beta chain was determined in a study of cytomegalovirus exposure and HLA in healthy donors. Background on the study: Membership in the Caucasian-associated ancestry cluster was found for about four fifths of 300 to 400 genotyped donors.

The PCR made use of 60 Vbeta and 13 Jbeta primers. Here immunoSEQ multiplex PCR was the method, and the copy in TCRdb shows in-frame clones only, minus some. The sample yields approximately 180,000 clones, 70% to 80% seen once. The sequencing input was PBMCs. The origin of this receptor is a woman in her 30s in good health and CMV-seropositive.

CDR3 residues: CASSSQPYGYTF. For the CDR3, the DNA is TGTGCCAGCAGTTCACAGCCCTATGGCTACACCTTC. The chain is built from TRBV6-1 and TRBJ1-2; D uncertain. Germline V gives CDR1 MNHNS, CDR2 SASEGT. This CDR3 is 12 amino acids long. Trimming took 5 bases from V and 4 from J, leaving 8 bases between them.